Presented here are 13 T cell receptor beta chains from one specimen sequenced in a study of cytomegalovirus exposure and HLA in healthy donors. PCR used 60 Vbeta primers and 13 Jbeta primers. Profiling relied on immunoSEQ multiplex PCR, and the TCRdb table lists in-frame clones only, not all of them. The sample table includes approximately 120,000 clones. The material sequenced was PBMCs. These receptors were obtained from a woman aged 55-70 years in good health and CMV-seronegative.

The chain has TRBV19 and TRBJ2-7, with D tentatively TRBD2 (7 bases). This CDR3 contains 18 residues. The V gene's germline CDR1 is LNHDA and CDR2 SQIVND (reference sequence). V lost 5 bases, J lost 4 bases, and 27 bases lay in between. DNA for the CDR3: TGTGCCAGTAGTGGGGGACGTGGCGCGGGGGCTCGGAGGTACGAGCAGTACTTC. It specifies CASSGGRGAGARRYEQYF.

The chain couples TRBV30 to TRBJ2-7; 11 nucleotides match TRBD1. Trimming removed 5 bases from V and 2 bases from J; junction bases left unmatched: 11. In germline, CDR1 is GTSNPN, CDR2 SVGIG (reference sequence). This CDR3 has 16 residues. CDR3 nucleotide sequence: TGTGCCTGGGCCTGGAGGGGGACAGGGGGAACCTACGAGCAGTACTTC. It is translated as CAWAWRGTGGTYEQYF.

The chain carries TRBV7-9 and TRBJ2-1, with 13 bases aligning to TRBD2. Trimming took 5 bases from V and 3 from J; bases not matched to a gene: 10. This CDR3 contains 18 residues. Germline V gives CDR1 SEHNR, CDR2 FQNEAQ (reference sequence). The CDR3: CASSPRGLAGLGYNEQFF. The CDR3 region has the DNA TGTGCCAGCAGCCCGCGGGGACTAGCGGGATTGGGCTACAATGAGCAGTTCTTC.

CDR3 sequence: CASTQGGNTGELFF. CDR3 coding DNA: TGTGCCAGCACCCAGGGAGGGAACACCGGGGAGCTGTTTTTT. The rearrangement links TRBV6-5 to TRBJ2-2; D is possibly TRBD2 (6 bases). This CDR3 is built from 14 residues. CDR1 and CDR2 (germline): MNHEY, SVGAGI. V shed 7 bases and J shed 1 base, with 10 bases lying between them.

Written as DNA, the CDR3 is TGTGCCAGCAGGGACAGGGAGGGTGAAAAACTGTTTTTT. Its protein is CASRDREGEKLFF. The chain combines TRBV25-1 with TRBJ1-4; TRBD1 matches 8 bases. This CDR3 is built from 13 residues. Looked up from germline, CDR1 is MGHDK and CDR2 is SYGVNS. V was clipped by 6 bases and J by 7 bases; unmatched bases: 4.

The chain employs TRBV5-4 and TRBJ2-1, with TRBD1 matching 10 bases. CDR3 length: 15 amino acids. After removal of 2 bases from V and 6 bases from J, the junction contained 5 bases not matched to a gene. Per the germline V gene, CDR1 is SGHNT and CDR2 is YYREEE (reference sequence). The CDR3 region is CASSFPGDRGNEQFF. The CDR3 nucleotides read TGTGCCAGCAGCTTCCCCGGGGACAGGGGCAATGAGCAGTTCTTC.

The chain recombines TRBV5-1 with TRBJ2-1, with 7 positions matching TRBD2. Germline V gene data show CDR1 as SGHRS and CDR2 as YFSETQ. The CDR3 runs 16 residues. V lost 4 bases, J lost 1 base, and 8 bases stayed unmatched. In nucleotides, the CDR3 is TGCGCCAGCAGCCCCCCTTCGGGAGGATCCTACAATGAGCAGTTCTTC. It codes for CASSPPSGGSYNEQFF. Based on the CDR3 plus reference TRBV5-1 and TRBJ2-1, the full variable domain is KAGVTQTPRYLIKTRGQQVTLSCSPISGHRSVSWYQQTPGQGLQFLFEYFSETQRNKGNFPGRFSGRQFSNSRSEMNVSTLELGDSALYLCASSPPSGGSYNEQFFGPGTRLTVL.

The chain uses TRBV19 and TRBJ2-1; 11 positions agree with TRBD2. Germline V gene sequence: CDR1 LNHDA, CDR2 SQIVND (reference sequence). V lost 7 bases to trimming and J lost 10 bases; unmatched junction nucleotides: 12. This CDR3 has 15 residues. In DNA, the CDR3 is TGTGCCAGTACCCTAGGTCTAGCGGGGGGAAGCGAGCAGTTCTTC. Its protein product is CASTLGLAGGSEQFF.

This sequence joins TRBV9 and TRBJ2-1; 8 bases are a match to TRBD1. Germline CDR1 and CDR2: SGDLS and YYNGEE. V lost 3 bases and J lost 7; bases outside the gene matches: 3. This CDR3 spans 13 amino acids. The CDR3 is CASSATGGNEQFF. The CDR3, as DNA: TGTGCCAGCAGCGCTACAGGGGGTAATGAGCAGTTCTTC.

The gene calls are TRBV11-3 and TRBJ1-2, with 10 bases fitting TRBD1. The ends lost 4 bases at V and 6 bases at J; junction bases unmatched: 14. This CDR3 spans 17 amino acids. Looked up from germline, CDR1 is SGHNT and CDR2 is YENEEA. The CDR3 region is CASSSPTGGAEGDGYTF. In DNA, the CDR3 is TGTGCCAGCAGCTCCCCGACAGGGGGCGCAGAAGGGGATGGCTACACCTTC. Looking up the rest from reference TRBV11-3 and TRBJ1-2 gives the full variable domain: EAGVVQSPRYKIIEKKQPVAFWCNPISGHNTLYWYLQNLGQGPELLIRYENEEAVDDSQLPKDRFSAERLKGVDSTLKIQPAELGDSAVYLCASSSPTGGAEGDGYTFGSGTRLTVV.

The rearrangement links TRBV6-5 to TRBJ1-3; D may be TRBD1 (5 bases). Germline loops: CDR1 MNHEY, CDR2 SVGAGI. V shed 0 bases and J shed 4 bases, with 10 bases lying between them. The CDR3 has 15 residues. The CDR3 protein is CASSYSAGWGNTIYF. The CDR3 DNA reads as TGTGCCAGCAGTTACTCGGCAGGGTGGGGAAACACCATATATTTT.

V and J are TRBV30 and TRBJ2-1, with 9 bases aligning to TRBD1. V lost 4 bases and J lost 6; bases outside the gene matches: 4. The germline V gene has CDR1 GTSNPN and CDR2 SVGIG (reference sequence). The CDR3 is 13 amino acids. CDR3 region: CAWMGTGINEQFF. CDR3 in DNA: TGTGCCTGGATGGGGACAGGGATCAATGAGCAGTTCTTC.

With respect to this clone: The junction differs from germline at one of its ends, possibly a read error. V gene TRBV7-7 combines with J gene TRBJ2-2, with D maybe TRBD1 (7 bases). Germline V gives CDR1 SSHAT, CDR2 FNYEAQ (reference sequence). The CDR3 extends over 15 amino acids. The CDR3 loop reads CASSLGGGSTGELFF. The CDR3 DNA is TGTGCTAGCAGCTTAGGAGGGGGCAGCACCGGGGAGCTGTTTTTT.